This T cell receptor beta chain was identified in a study of blood T cell repertoires in COVID-19. Study-wide context: Collection of acute and convalescent COVID-19 samples took place in the United States, Italy and Spain. T cells, B-cell-depleted T cells, or PBMCs supplied cDNA or gDNA.

In its sample, this clone was seen many times. The authors' processing: Amplification with reference gene primers provided the estimates of nucleated cell counts. Repertoires were generated with immunoSEQ multiplex PCR, while TCRdb's copy carries only in-frame clones and drops some. The V and J calls and the clone size are those of that table, but D and trimming were determined from the DNA. The sample includes 100,000 to 150,000 clones, approximately 80% of them seen just once. The CDR3 extends over 12 amino acids. Trimming removed 5 bases at V and 5 bases at J, with 7 bases between. From germline, CDR1 is SGHRS and CDR2 YFSETQ.

This TCR was sampled from a woman aged 65 to 85 with acute or convalescent COVID-19. This chain links TRBV5-1 with TRBJ2-2; D is uncertain. Sequenced sample: peripheral blood. This chain's CDR3 is CASRATTGELFF. The CDR3 region has the DNA TGCGCCAGCAGGGCCACGACCGGGGAGCTGTTTTTT.